This T cell receptor beta chain was found in a study of T cells in localized non-small cell lung cancer. Study-level findings and limits: Across samples, adjacent lung featured a median roughly 50 of the top 100 tumor clones. Uninvolved adjacent lung showed peak T cell clonality, exceeding tumor.

The method was immunoSEQ multiplex PCR; TCRdb's version includes in-frame clones alone and lacks a portion of them. The table records around 130,000 clones, roughly nine tenths of them present only once. A note on this clone: What it binds is not known.

The CDR3 consists of 15 residues. Per the germline V gene, CDR1 is KGHSH and CDR2 is LQKENI. V lost 2 bases and J 2 bases, leaving 13 bases between the germline ends. This material consisted of peripheral blood, taken before any cancer treatment. This chain joins TRBV18 and TRBJ2-7; TRBD2 is a possible D gene (5 bases). This TCR came from a female donor over 55 with stage I lung adenocarcinoma. The CDR3 protein is CASSPGPAEPYEQYF. In nucleotides, the CDR3 is TGTGCCAGCTCACCAGGGCCAGCGGAGCCCTACGAGCAGTACTTC.